This T cell receptor (beta chain) was recovered during a study of OX40 agonist ivuxolimab in advanced cancers. The overall study: Dose-escalation subjects each had hepatocellular carcinoma, melanoma, renal cell or head and neck cancer. Participants could have had prior anti-PD-1, anti-PD-L1 or anti-CTLA-4 therapy, and less than 45% had some.

Sampling of blood occurred at baseline, cycle 4 day 1, and cycle 7 day 1. This clone appeared once. The CDR3 is 11 residues long. Germline CDR1 SGDLS, CDR2 YYNGEE. V was shortened by 3 bases and J by 2 bases, with 1 base between the two germline ends. Assay used: immunoSEQ multiplex PCR; TCRdb lists only in-frame clones, some missing. This sample has approximately 13,000 clones, with under 90% found just once. The V and J genes are TRBV9 and TRBJ2-3, with D unresolved. Sequenced material: CD4+ or CD8+ T cells sorted from blood, taken in a trial of the OX40 agonist ivuxolimab. The receptor's source is an adult with an advanced solid tumor such as melanoma, head and neck, liver or kidney cancer. This CDR3 is CASSATDTQYF. The DNA of the CDR3 is TGTGCCAGCAGCGCCACAGATACGCAGTATTTT.